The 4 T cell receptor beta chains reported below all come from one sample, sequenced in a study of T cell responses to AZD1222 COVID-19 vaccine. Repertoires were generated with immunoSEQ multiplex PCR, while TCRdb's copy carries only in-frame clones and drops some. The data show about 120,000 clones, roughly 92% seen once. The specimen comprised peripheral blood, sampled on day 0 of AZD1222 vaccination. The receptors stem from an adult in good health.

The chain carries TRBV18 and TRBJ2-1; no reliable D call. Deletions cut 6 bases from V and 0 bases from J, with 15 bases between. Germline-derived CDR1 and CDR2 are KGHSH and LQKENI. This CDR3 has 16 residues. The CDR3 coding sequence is TGTGCCAGCTCCTCGGGCTACCTGAGCTCCTACAATGAGCAGTTCTTC. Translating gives CASSSGYLSSYNEQFF.

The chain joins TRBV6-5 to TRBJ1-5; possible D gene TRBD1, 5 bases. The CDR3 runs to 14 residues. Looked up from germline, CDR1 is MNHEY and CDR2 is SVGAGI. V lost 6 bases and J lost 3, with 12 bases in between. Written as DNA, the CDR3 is TGTGCCAGCAGCCTCAGGGTAACCAATCAGCCCCAGCATTTT. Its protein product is CASSLRVTNQPQHF.

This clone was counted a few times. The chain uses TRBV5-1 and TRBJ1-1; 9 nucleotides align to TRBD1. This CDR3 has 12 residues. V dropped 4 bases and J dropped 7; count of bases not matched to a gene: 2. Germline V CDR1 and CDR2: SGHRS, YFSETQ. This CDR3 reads CASSVGQGEAFF. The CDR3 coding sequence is TGCGCCAGCAGCGTGGGACAGGGTGAAGCTTTCTTT.

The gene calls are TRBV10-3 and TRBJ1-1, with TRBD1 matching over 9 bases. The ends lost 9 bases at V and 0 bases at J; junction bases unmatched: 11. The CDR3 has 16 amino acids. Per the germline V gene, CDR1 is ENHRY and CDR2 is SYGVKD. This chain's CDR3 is CAIGGKGQGMNTEAFF. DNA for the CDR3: TGTGCCATAGGAGGAAAGGGACAGGGAATGAACACTGAAGCTTTCTTT.